What follows are 30 T cell receptor beta chains derived from one specimen sequenced in a study of blood T cell repertoires in COVID-19. This table comes from immunoSEQ multiplex PCR, and its TCRdb copy is limited to in-frame clones, with some not included. Of 150,000 to 200,000 clones in the sample, approximately 84% are singletons; the top ten hold approximately 2.4%. Sequenced: peripheral blood. These receptors all come from a human donor with acute or convalescent COVID-19. The donor label of this sample is uncertain.

The V call is TRBV6-1, the J call TRBJ2-5, with D possibly matching TRBD1 (5 bases). This CDR3 spans 14 amino acids. Looked up from germline, CDR1 is MNHNS and CDR2 is SASEGT. The V end was cut by 2 bases, the J end by 5 bases, with 12 bases between. The CDR3 DNA is TGTGCCAGCAGTGAACTGAAGGGGCAGGAGACCCAGTACTTC. Residues: CASSELKGQETQYF.

The V gene is TRBV28, the J gene TRBJ1-3, with 7 nucleotides matching TRBD1. CDR1 is MDHEN and CDR2 is SYDVKM in the germline V gene. V lost 4 bases and J lost 0; bases outside the gene matches: 9. This CDR3 is 17 amino acids long. CDR3 nucleotide sequence: TGTGCCAGCAGTTCACAACAGGGGTGGAACTCTGGAAACACCATATATTTT. Protein sequence: CASSSQQGWNSGNTIYF. The whole variable domain, filled in from reference TRBV28 and TRBJ1-3, reads DVKVTQSSRYLVKRTGEKVFLECVQDMDHENMFWYRQDPGLGLRLIYFSYDVKMKEKGDIPEGYSVSREKKERFSLILESASTNQTSMYLCASSSQQGWNSGNTIYFGEGSWLTVV.

The chain has TRBV29-1 and TRBJ1-2, with 9 nucleotides matching TRBD1. The CDR3 covers 11 residues. CDR1 is SQVTM and CDR2 is ANQGSEA in the germline V gene. The V gene end was trimmed by 7 bases and the J gene end by 7 bases; junction bases not matched to a gene: 4. For the CDR3, the DNA is TGCAGCGAGGGGACAGGGATTGGCTACACCTTC. The encoded protein is CSEGTGIGYTF.

The chain uses TRBV5-1 and TRBJ2-3, with 7 nucleotides matching TRBD1. V was clipped by 4 bases and J by 5 bases; unmatched bases: 4. CDR3 length: 13 amino acids. Germline CDR1 reads SGHRS; CDR2 reads YFSETQ. CDR3 coding DNA: TGCGCCAGCAGCCTCACAGGGGAAGATACGCAGTATTTT. It encodes CASSLTGEDTQYF.

This chain connects TRBV27 to TRBJ1-6; D is uncertain. V shed 5 bases and J shed 8 bases, with 13 bases lying between them. The V gene's germline CDR1 is MNHEY and CDR2 SMNVEV (reference sequence). This CDR3 has 14 residues. The CDR3 loop reads CASSPFRVDSPLHF. CDR3 DNA: TGTGCCAGCAGTCCTTTTCGGGTGGATTCACCCCTCCACTTT.

The V call is TRBV9, the J call TRBJ2-1; D might be TRBD1 (6 bases). CDR3 length: 15 residues. Deletions cut 0 bases from V and 4 bases from J, with 11 bases between. Germline CDR1 and CDR2: SGDLS and YYNGEE. The CDR3: CASSVDPGAYNEQFF. The CDR3 nucleotides are TGTGCCAGCAGCGTAGACCCAGGGGCGTACAATGAGCAGTTCTTC.

This chain uses TRBV21-1 with TRBJ1-6; the table's D call, TRBD1, was not checked against the DNA. TRBV21-1 is marked as a pseudogene. There are 16 residues in the CDR3. CDR3 in amino acids: CASSLLKDSYNSPLHF. The CDR3 DNA reads as TGTGCCAGCAGCCTTTTAAAGGACAGCTATAATTCACCCCTCCACTTT.

J is TRBJ1-2 and V is TRBV6-5, with D uncertain. V was clipped by 2 bases and J by 4 bases, with 14 bases between them. The CDR3 covers 15 residues. From germline, CDR1 is MNHEY and CDR2 SVGAGI. The CDR3 DNA is TGTGCCAGCAGTTACGGTGGGGAGTCAAGCTATGGCTACACCTTC. Translating gives CASSYGGESSYGYTF.

The chain links TRBV10-3 to TRBJ2-3, with TRBD1 matching over 8 bases. The germline CDR1 and CDR2 sequences are ENHRY and SYGVKD. The CDR3 sequence is 13 residues long. The trim removed 2 bases at V and 5 bases at J, leaving 0 bases unmatched. CDR3 nucleotide sequence: TGTGCCATCAGTGAGGGACAGGGAGATACGCAGTATTTT. Amino acids: CAISEGQGDTQYF.

V and J are TRBV6-2 or TRBV6-3 and TRBJ2-5; the D gene is possibly TRBD1 (5 bases). The CDR3 is made up of 15 amino acids. Trimming pared 6 bases from V and 1 base from J, leaving 15 bases between. Per the germline V gene, CDR1 is MNHEY and CDR2 is SVGEGT. CDR3 DNA: TGTGCCAGCAGCCTCCGTAAGGGGCCCCAAGAGACCCAGTACTTC. Amino acid sequence: CASSLRKGPQETQYF.

The chain uses TRBV5-3 and TRBJ2-2, with 7 bases fitting TRBD2. TRBV5-3 is assigned to the ORF class and has an uncertain function. The CDR3 covers 16 residues. The V segment lost 0 bases and the J segment 6 bases; nucleotides outside the gene matches: 8. CDR3 bases: TGTGCCAGAAGCTTGGAGGTTGGCGGGAGCCCCGGGGAGCTGTTTTTT. Protein sequence: CARSLEVGGSPGELFF.

V usage is TRBV9 and J usage is TRBJ2-3; D perhaps matches TRBD1 (7 bases). Germline CDR1 and CDR2: SGDLS and YYNGEE. The CDR3 is made up of 17 amino acids. V dropped 0 bases and J dropped 2 bases, with 16 bases sitting between them. The CDR3 sequence: CASSVGWDSGHTDTQYF. CDR3 nucleotides: TGTGCCAGCAGCGTAGGCTGGGACAGCGGGCACACAGATACGCAGTATTTT. The entire variable domain, with the rest obtained from reference TRBV9 and TRBJ2-3, is as follows: DSGVTQTPKHLITATGQRVTLRCSPRSGDLSVYWYQQSLDQGLQFLIQYYNGEERAKGNILERFSAQQFPDLHSELNLSSLELGDSALYFCASSVGWDSGHTDTQYFGPGTRLTVL.

The rearrangement links TRBV4-2 to TRBJ1-5; D not certain. This CDR3 is built from 15 residues. Germline-derived CDR1 and CDR2 are LGHNA and YNFKEQ. Trimming shortened V by 0 bases and J by 0 bases, and 6 bases separated the two germline ends. CDR3 nucleotides: TGTGCCAGCAGCCAAGACAGTAATAGCAATCAGCCCCAGCATTTT. Encoded protein: CASSQDSNSNQPQHF.

The J gene is TRBJ2-7, the V gene TRBV7-6, with TRBD1 identical over 9 bases. The CDR3 runs 15 residues. The germline V gene has CDR1 SGHVS and CDR2 FNYEAQ. Trimming cost V 0 bases and J 3 bases; bases outside gene matches: 3. CDR3 in amino acids: CASSLAGGQGYEQYF. CDR3 DNA: TGTGCCAGCAGCTTAGCGGGGGGACAGGGCTACGAGCAGTACTTC.

The rearrangement links TRBV9 to TRBJ1-5, with 9 positions matching TRBD1. Germline-derived CDR1 and CDR2 are SGDLS and YYNGEE. The CDR3 length is 15 residues. The junction had 5 bases not matched to a gene; V was cut back by 4 bases and J by 3 bases. The CDR3 reads CASSPGQGPNQPQHF. Written as DNA, the CDR3 is TGTGCCAGCAGCCCGGGACAGGGCCCCAATCAGCCCCAGCATTTT.

The V gene is TRBV7-9, the J gene TRBJ1-1, with D hard to call. The CDR3 consists of 16 residues. With 2 bases removed from V and 7 bases from J, the gap between germline ends came to 20 bases. Germline V CDR1 and CDR2: SEHNR, FQNEAQ (reference sequence). CDR3 residues: CASSLFSTQTPGEAFF. The CDR3 nucleotides are TGTGCCAGCAGCTTATTCTCCACTCAAACCCCCGGTGAAGCTTTCTTT.

This clone was seen a few times. The chain carries TRBV7-9 and TRBJ1-6; 7 bases line up with TRBD1. The CDR3 loop spans 16 amino acids. CDR1 and CDR2 from the germline V gene are SEHNR and FQNEAQ (reference sequence). The V segment lost 5 bases and the J segment 7 bases; nucleotides outside the gene matches: 11. The CDR3 loop is CASSHDRDGVNSPLHF. CDR3 sequence (DNA): TGTGCCAGCAGCCACGACAGGGACGGCGTGAATTCACCCCTCCACTTT.

Here the CDR3 reads CASSYSGGPEETQYF. Written as DNA, the CDR3 is TGCGCCAGCAGCTATAGCGGGGGGCCGGAGGAGACCCAGTACTTC. V usage is TRBV5-1 and J usage is TRBJ2-5; 10 positions match TRBD2. V gave up 3 bases and J gave up 5 bases; unmatched junction bases: 7. The CDR3 consists of 15 residues. Germline-derived CDR1 and CDR2 are SGHRS and YFSETQ.

This clone was seen a handful of times. This chain uses TRBV2 with TRBJ2-2, with 7 bases identical to TRBD2. With V trimmed by 6 bases and J by 4 bases, 5 bases remained unmatched. The germline CDR1 and CDR2 sequences are SNHLY and FYNNEI. The CDR3 sequence is 14 residues long. The CDR3 region is CASSGLVVTGELFF. The CDR3 nucleotides read TGTGCCAGCAGCGGACTAGTTGTCACCGGGGAGCTGTTTTTT.

The rearrangement joins TRBV7-3 to TRBJ2-3, with TRBD1 as a possible D gene (5 bases). Germline V gene lookup returns CDR1 SGHTA and CDR2 FQGTGA. This CDR3 has 16 amino acids. The ends were cut back, 3 bases at V and 2 bases at J, with 15 bases in the middle. CDR3 coding DNA: TGTGCCAGCAGCTTCGGGTTGCAAGGGGACACAGATACGCAGTATTTT. Its protein product is CASSFGLQGDTDTQYF.

V gene TRBV18 combines with J gene TRBJ1-5; 10 nucleotides align to TRBD1. V lost 5 bases to trimming and J lost 3 bases; unmatched junction nucleotides: 1. The CDR3 consists of 14 residues. The germline gives CDR1 KGHSH, CDR2 LQKENI. CDR3 in DNA: TGTGCCAGCTCAGGGACAGGGGACAATCAGCCCCAGCATTTT. Translation: CASSGTGDNQPQHF.

The chain links TRBV19 to TRBJ1-5, with TRBD1 as a possible D gene (6 bases). This CDR3 comprises 16 residues. Germline CDR1 LNHDA, CDR2 SQIVND (reference sequence). Trimming took 0 bases from V and 3 from J, leaving 12 bases between them. The CDR3, as DNA: TGTGCCAGTAGTATAGACCCCAGGGGAATCAATCAGCCCCAGCATTTT. Amino acid sequence: CASSIDPRGINQPQHF. Variable domain in full (rest from reference TRBV19 and TRBJ1-5): DGGITQSPKYLFRKEGQNVTLSCEQNLNHDAMYWYRQDPGQGLRLIYYSQIVNDFQKGDIAEGYSVSREKKESFPLTVTSAQKNPTAFYLCASSIDPRGINQPQHFGDGTRLSIL.

The chain joins TRBV5-1 to TRBJ2-7; 7 bases are a match to TRBD1. Germline V gene data show CDR1 as SGHRS and CDR2 as YFSETQ. This CDR3 region has 14 residues. V lost 0 bases and J lost 5; bases outside the gene matches: 5. The CDR3: CASSLDRGMNEQYF. Written as DNA, the CDR3 is TGCGCCAGCAGCTTGGACAGGGGTATGAACGAGCAGTACTTC.

The rearrangement uses TRBV12-3 or TRBV12-4 and TRBJ1-6; D call uncertain. V gave up 6 bases and J gave up 10 bases, with 13 bases separating them. The CDR3 length is 13 residues. CDR3 region: CASSLEGSSPLHF. DNA of the CDR3: TGTGCCAGCAGCCTCGAAGGGAGCTCACCCCTCCACTTT.

The genes are TRBV7-2 and TRBJ2-7; 10 bases fit TRBD2. V shed 1 base, J shed 6 bases, and the junction held 9 bases outside the gene matches. The germline V gene encodes CDR1 SGHTA and CDR2 FQGNSA. CDR3 length: 16 residues. DNA for the CDR3: TGTGCCAGCAGCTTAGAAGGGCTAGCGGGAGTGGTCGAGCAGTACTTC. This gives the protein CASSLEGLAGVVEQYF.

This clone is a singleton in its sample. This chain links TRBV28 with TRBJ2-7; TRBD1 agrees at 7 bases. Losses at the gene ends were 1 base for V and 1 base for J; bases not matched to a gene: 13. CDR3 size: 18 residues. Germline V CDR1 and CDR2: MDHEN, SYDVKM. CDR3 nucleotides: TGTGCCAGCAGTTTATACCCCGGACAGGCCGCGGGTTCCTACGAGCAGTACTTC. This sequence encodes CASSLYPGQAAGSYEQYF.

This rearrangement joins TRBV6-5 to TRBJ1-2; the match to TRBD1 covers 7 bases. Per the germline V gene, CDR1 is MNHEY and CDR2 is SVGAGI. J was trimmed by 10 bases and V by 4 bases; bases with no gene match: 6. The CDR3 totals 12 residues. Here the CDR3 reads CASSWGQYFYTF. CDR3 nucleotide sequence: TGTGCCAGCAGTTGGGGACAGTACTTCTACACCTTC.

V usage is TRBV27 and J usage is TRBJ1-2; D may be TRBD1 (5 bases). Germline V lookup: CDR1 MNHEY, CDR2 SMNVEV (reference sequence). V was cut by 0 bases and J by 2 bases, with 7 bases left in between. CDR3 length: 14 residues. This CDR3 is CASSLSWGNYGYTF. CDR3 DNA: TGTGCCAGCAGTTTATCCTGGGGCAACTATGGCTACACCTTC.

The V call is TRBV9, the J call TRBJ1-1; no reliable D call. CDR3 length: 14 amino acids. Germline lookup yields CDR1 SGDLS and CDR2 YYNGEE. Trimming stripped 3 bases from V and 4 bases from J, with 13 bases between. The CDR3 region is CASSAHPSGTEAFF. The DNA of the CDR3 is TGTGCCAGCAGCGCGCATCCGAGTGGCACTGAAGCTTTCTTT.

J is TRBJ2-1 and V is TRBV10-3, with 7 nucleotides matching TRBD2. From germline, CDR1 is ENHRY and CDR2 SYGVKD. With 4 bases clipped from V and 5 bases from J, the junction kept 11 bases outside the gene matches. The CDR3 is 16 residues long. This CDR3 reads CAISGRAGDWDNEQFF. CDR3 nucleotide sequence: TGTGCCATCAGTGGGAGGGCGGGAGACTGGGACAATGAGCAGTTCTTC.